Listed here are 21 T cell receptor beta chains from one sample, sequenced in a study of cytotoxic CD8 clonotypes in ibrutinib-treated CLL. The table came from immunoSEQ multiplex PCR; TCRdb's copy has only in-frame clones and leaves some out. The sample includes 15,000 or so clones, about 61% of them seen just once. The sample consisted of PBMCs, taken after 12 months of ibrutinib treatment. Every receptor here comes from a human donor with chronic lymphocytic leukemia.

This rearrangement joins TRBV20-1 to TRBJ2-7; 7 nucleotides match TRBD1. Germline V gene lookup returns CDR1 DFQATT and CDR2 SNEGSKA (reference sequence). This CDR3 spans 11 amino acids. The V segment lost 7 bases and the J segment 5 bases; nucleotides outside the gene matches: 5. This CDR3 reads CSVDRPNEQYF. CDR3 DNA sequence: TGCAGTGTGGACAGGCCCAACGAGCAGTACTTC.

Sample share makes this clone large. This chain connects TRBV2 to TRBJ2-7, with a weak D call TRBD2 (6 bases). Germline CDR1 is SNHLY and CDR2 is FYNNEI. The CDR3 is 13 amino acids. The V and J ends lost 8 bases and 1 base respectively, with 12 bases between them. The CDR3 DNA sequence: TGTGCCAGCCTCTGGGGGGTTTCCTACGAGCAGTACTTC. Protein: CASLWGVSYEQYF.

The chain joins TRBV5-1 to TRBJ1-2, with D unresolved. Germline loops: CDR1 SGHRS, CDR2 YFSETQ. The CDR3 spans 12 residues. V dropped 4 bases and J dropped 6 bases, with 10 bases sitting between them. The CDR3 is CASSLGEHGYTF. Written as DNA, the CDR3 is TGCGCCAGCAGCCTGGGAGAGCATGGCTACACCTTC.

As regards this clone: At one end the junction does not follow the germline gene, possibly because of a read error. The chain joins TRBV7-7 to TRBJ2-7; maybe TRBD2 (6 bases). The CDR3 covers 15 residues. Germline CDR1 is SSHAT and CDR2 is FNYEAQ (reference sequence). The CDR3 loop reads CASSLGAGPSYEQYF. The CDR3 DNA reads TGTGCTAGCAGCTTAGGGGCGGGACCGTCCTACGAGCAGTACTTC.

This clone was seen a handful of times. V and J are TRBV2 and TRBJ1-1; D remains ambiguous. This CDR3 region has 12 residues. The germline gives CDR1 SNHLY, CDR2 FYNNEI. V dropped 3 bases and J dropped 7 bases, with 9 bases sitting between them. The CDR3 DNA reads as TGTGCCAGCAGTGAGAGGGCCGTTGAAGCTTTCTTT. Translation: CASSERAVEAFF.

The chain combines TRBV5-6 with TRBJ2-1; D possibly corresponds to TRBD1 (6 bases). Germline loops: CDR1 SGHDT, CDR2 YYEEEE. CDR3 size: 19 residues. Trimming stripped 4 bases from V and 0 bases from J, with 23 bases between. DNA of the CDR3: TGTGCCAGCAGCGCCCCGCCGCGACAGGCGATCAGCTCCTACAATGAGCAGTTCTTC. It is translated as CASSAPPRQAISSYNEQFF. Full variable domain (outside the CDR3, taken from reference TRBV5-6 and TRBJ2-1): DAGVTQSPTHLIKTRGQQVTLRCSPKSGHDTVSWYQQALGQGPQFIFQYYEEEERQRGNFPDRFSGHQFPNYSSELNVNALLLGDSALYLCASSAPPRQAISSYNEQFFGPGTRLTVL.

The rearrangement joins TRBV18 to TRBJ2-7; tentatively, D is TRBD1 (6 bases). V dropped 0 bases and J dropped 6 bases, with 15 bases sitting between them. CDR1 KGHSH and CDR2 LQKENI come from the germline V gene. This CDR3 contains 15 residues. CDR3 sequence (DNA): TGTGCCAGCTCACCACCGTCACAGGGAAGGGCCGAGCAGTACTTC. Its translation: CASSPPSQGRAEQYF.

The chain couples TRBV5-1 to TRBJ2-1; D gene uncertain. The germline V and J ends were trimmed by 5 bases and 8 bases, with 14 bases remaining between them. Per germline, CDR1 SGHRS and CDR2 YFSETQ. The CDR3 is 13 amino acids. CDR3 region: CASSLPHADEQFF. The CDR3 DNA sequence: TGCGCCAGCAGTTTGCCGCACGCAGATGAGCAGTTCTTC.

This chain connects TRBV29-1 to TRBJ2-3, with 10 bases lining up with TRBD2. The V gene end was trimmed by 3 bases and the J gene end by 1 base; junction bases not matched to a gene: 4. The CDR3 spans 15 residues. Germline values: CDR1 SQVTM, CDR2 ANQGSEA. This chain's CDR3 is CSVDRLAGGTDTQYF. The CDR3, as DNA: TGCAGCGTTGATCGGCTAGCGGGGGGCACAGATACGCAGTATTTT.

The V and J genes are TRBV6-5 and TRBJ1-3; D ambiguous. The V gene lost 0 bases and the J gene lost 0 bases, with 9 bases spanning the gap. The CDR3 runs to 16 residues. CDR1 is MNHEY, CDR2 SVGAGI, per germline. CDR3 nucleotide sequence: TGTGCCAGCAGTTACTCGATAGACGTCTCTGGAAACACCATATATTTT. This translates into CASSYSIDVSGNTIYF.

This clone was counted between two and nine times. V usage is TRBV18 and J usage is TRBJ1-1, with D uncertain. CDR1 and CDR2 (germline): KGHSH, LQKENI. Trimming left V 2 bases short and J 2 bases short, with 12 bases between. The CDR3 spans 15 residues. The CDR3 spells CASSPTELPNTEAFF. CDR3 sequence (DNA): TGTGCCAGCTCACCAACAGAGTTGCCAAACACTGAAGCTTTCTTT.

V is TRBV7-9 and J is TRBJ1-1; D is unresolved. V lost 3 bases and J 0 bases, leaving 8 bases between the germline ends. CDR3 length equals 14 residues. CDR1 SEHNR and CDR2 FQNEAQ come from the germline V gene (reference sequence). Here the CDR3 reads CASSFGRVNTEAFF. CDR3 bases: TGTGCCAGCAGCTTCGGTAGGGTGAACACTGAAGCTTTCTTT.

V and J are TRBV7-8 and TRBJ1-2, with no clear D. This CDR3 is built from 13 residues. V was clipped by 1 base and J by 7 bases, with 10 bases between them. Germline assignment: CDR1 SGHVS and CDR2 FQNEAQ. CDR3 loop: CASSLGPVRGYTF. The CDR3 DNA is TGTGCCAGCAGCTTAGGACCCGTCCGTGGCTACACCTTC.

V and J are TRBV2 and TRBJ1-5; weak D call: TRBD1 (5 bases). V was shortened by 3 bases and J by 4 bases, with 10 bases between the two germline ends. Germline values: CDR1 SNHLY, CDR2 FYNNEI. This CDR3 region has 14 residues. CDR3 sequence: CASSEGDRNQPQHF. CDR3 nucleotide sequence: TGTGCCAGCAGTGAGGGTGACAGAAATCAGCCCCAGCATTTT.

This clone was seen once. The chain joins TRBV6-5 to TRBJ2-7, with 9 bases aligning to TRBD1. The CDR3 runs to 15 residues. The germline V gene has CDR1 MNHEY and CDR2 SVGAGI. Trimming took 0 bases from V and 3 from J; bases not matched to a gene: 3. The DNA of the CDR3 is TGTGCCAGCAGTTACTCCCGGGACAGGGACTACGAGCAGTACTTC. Translation gives CASSYSRDRDYEQYF.

The rearrangement uses TRBV4-1 and TRBJ1-1; D is unresolved. V was shortened by 6 bases and J by 4 bases, with 12 bases between the two germline ends. The germline V gene encodes CDR1 MGHRA and CDR2 YSYEKL. CDR3 size: 13 residues. In nucleotides, the CDR3 is TGCGCCAGCAGGCGCAAAACGGCCACTGAAGCTTTCTTT. It translates to CASRRKTATEAFF.

The rearrangement uses TRBV2 and TRBJ2-6; the match to TRBD1 covers 9 bases. CDR3 length: 15 amino acids. With V trimmed by 6 bases and J by 3 bases, 3 bases remained unmatched. The germline V gene encodes CDR1 SNHLY and CDR2 FYNNEI. CDR3 protein: CASSHRGRGANVLTF. CDR3 nucleotides: TGTGCCAGCAGCCACAGGGGGCGTGGGGCCAACGTCCTGACTTTC.

The chain carries TRBV2 and TRBJ2-5; 8 nucleotides line up with TRBD2. CDR1 and CDR2 from the germline V gene are SNHLY and FYNNEI. After removal of 5 bases from V and 5 bases from J, the junction contained 10 bases not matched to a gene. This CDR3 spans 15 amino acids. The CDR3 coding sequence is TGTGCCAGCAGTCCCGGGACTAGTAGTTTGGAGACCCAGTACTTC. Amino acid sequence: CASSPGTSSLETQYF.

V gene TRBV18 combines with J gene TRBJ1-5, with TRBD1 matching 8 bases. This CDR3 comprises 16 residues. The germline V gene encodes CDR1 KGHSH and CDR2 LQKENI. V lost 3 bases and J lost 5; bases outside the gene matches: 9. In DNA form, the CDR3 reads TGTGCCAGCTCACCTACAGGTACAGGGGGATATCAGCCCCAGCATTTT. As protein: CASSPTGTGGYQPQHF. The full variable domain, completed using reference TRBV18 and TRBJ1-5, is NAGVMQNPRHLVRRRGQEARLRCSPMKGHSHVYWYRQLPEEGLKFMVYLQKENIIDESGMPKERFSAEFPKEGPSILRIQQVVRGDSAAYFCASSPTGTGGYQPQHFGDGTRLSIL.

V is TRBV6-5 and J is TRBJ2-7, with D perhaps given as TRBD1 or TRBD2 (5 bases each). V dropped 10 bases and J dropped 3 bases, with 13 bases sitting between them. The CDR3 is made up of 12 amino acids. CDR1 and CDR2 (germline): MNHEY, SVGAGI. Here the CDR3 reads CATGAGNYEQYF. CDR3 nucleotide sequence: TGTGCCACCGGGGCAGGAAACTACGAGCAGTACTTC.

V is TRBV7-9 and J is TRBJ2-7, with 8 bases matching TRBD1. Germline lookup yields CDR1 SEHNR and CDR2 FQNEAQ (reference sequence). The CDR3 extends over 15 amino acids. With V trimmed by 5 bases and J by 3 bases, 9 bases remained unmatched. The CDR3 coding sequence is TGTGCCAGCAGCGTGGACAGGGACTTTGGCTACGAGCAGTACTTC. Translation gives CASSVDRDFGYEQYF.